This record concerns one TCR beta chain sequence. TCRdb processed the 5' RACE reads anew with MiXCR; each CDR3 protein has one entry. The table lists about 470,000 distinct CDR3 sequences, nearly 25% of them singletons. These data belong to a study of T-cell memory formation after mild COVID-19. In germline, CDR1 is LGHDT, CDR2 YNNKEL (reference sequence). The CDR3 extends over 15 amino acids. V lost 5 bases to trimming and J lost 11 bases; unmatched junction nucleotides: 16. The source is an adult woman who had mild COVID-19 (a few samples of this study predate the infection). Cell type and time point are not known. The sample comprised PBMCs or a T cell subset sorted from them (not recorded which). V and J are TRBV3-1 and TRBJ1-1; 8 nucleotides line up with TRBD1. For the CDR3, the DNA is TGTGCCAGCAGCAACCGACAGGGGAGGGGGGTTTGGGCTTTCTTT. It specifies CASSNRQGRGVWAFF.